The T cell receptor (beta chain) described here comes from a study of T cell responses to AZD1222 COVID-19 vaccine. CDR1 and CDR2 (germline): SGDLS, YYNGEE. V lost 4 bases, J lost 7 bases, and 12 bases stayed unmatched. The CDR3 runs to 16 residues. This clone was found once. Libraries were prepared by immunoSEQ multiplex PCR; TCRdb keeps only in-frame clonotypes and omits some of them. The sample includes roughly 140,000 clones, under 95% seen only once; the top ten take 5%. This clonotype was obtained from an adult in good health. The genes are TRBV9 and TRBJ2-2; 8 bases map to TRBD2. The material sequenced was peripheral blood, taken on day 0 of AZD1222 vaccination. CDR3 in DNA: TGTGCCAGCAGCTCCCAAAGTAGGCTAGCGGGCGGGGAGCTGTTTTTT. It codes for CASSSQSRLAGGELFF.